These T cell receptor beta chains were read from a single sample in a study of cytomegalovirus exposure and HLA in healthy donors. Profiled with immunoSEQ multiplex PCR; TCRdb holds only in-frame clones, not every one. Recorded for this sample: tens of thousands of clones. The sequenced sample was PBMCs. These TCRs come from a man in his forties or fifties in good health and CMV-seropositive. The CDR3 runs from the conserved cysteine through the conserved F or W. Fields, in order: CDR3 protein, CDR3 DNA, J gene, V gene, D gene. The D gene is left open where the match is weak.

CDR3aa: CASSVGSEALETQYF
CDR3nt: TGTGCCAGCAGCGTAGGGTCGGAGGCCCTTGAGACCCAGTACTTC
j_gene: TRBJ2-5
v_gene: TRBV9
d_gene: -

CDR3aa: CASTFGSASGRGKQYF
CDR3nt: TGCGCCAGCACCTTTGGTTCGGCTAGCGGGAGGGGCAAGCAGTACTTC
j_gene: TRBJ2-7
v_gene: TRBV5-1
d_gene: TRBD2

CDR3aa: CASHHSVYTGELFF
CDR3nt: TGTGCCAGCCACCACTCGGTATACACCGGGGAGCTGTTTTTT
j_gene: TRBJ2-2
v_gene: TRBV18
d_gene: -

CDR3aa: CASRRTVNTEAFF
CDR3nt: TGTGCCAGCAGGAGGACAGTGAACACTGAAGCTTTCTTT
j_gene: TRBJ1-1
v_gene: TRBV6-5
d_gene: -

CDR3aa: CASSLARLQGGYEQYF
CDR3nt: TGTGCCAGCAGCTTAGCGAGACTTCAAGGAGGTTACGAGCAGTACTTC
j_gene: TRBJ2-7
v_gene: TRBV7-2
d_gene: -

CDR3aa: CASSQDLAGEDTQYF
CDR3nt: TGCGCCAGCAGCCAAGACCTAGCGGGAGAAGATACGCAGTATTTT
j_gene: TRBJ2-3
v_gene: TRBV4-3
d_gene: TRBD2

CDR3aa: CASSQETDRQVNSPLHF
CDR3nt: TGCGCCAGCAGCCAAGAGACGGACAGGCAGGTTAATTCACCCCTCCACTTT
j_gene: TRBJ1-6
v_gene: TRBV4-3
d_gene: TRBD1

CDR3aa: CASSLFGLAGDYEQYF
CDR3nt: TGTGCCAGCAGCCTCTTCGGACTAGCGGGAGACTACGAGCAGTACTTC
j_gene: TRBJ2-7
v_gene: TRBV5-5
d_gene: TRBD2

CDR3aa: CASSPQQETQYF
CDR3nt: TGTGCCAGCTCACCCCAGCAAGAGACCCAGTACTTC
j_gene: TRBJ2-5
v_gene: TRBV18
d_gene: -

CDR3aa: CASSLGGAGANEQFF
CDR3nt: TGTGCCAGCAGCTTAGGGGGAGCGGGAGCCAATGAGCAGTTCTTC
j_gene: TRBJ2-1
v_gene: TRBV7-9
d_gene: TRBD2

CDR3aa: CASSLSSGQFF
CDR3nt: TGCGCCAGCAGCTTGTCTTCGGGGCAGTTCTTC
j_gene: TRBJ2-1
v_gene: TRBV5-1
d_gene: -

CDR3aa: CASSTRQGVAGELFF
CDR3nt: TGTGCCAGCAGCACCCGACAGGGGGTTGCCGGGGAGCTGTTTTTT
j_gene: TRBJ2-2
v_gene: TRBV7-2
d_gene: TRBD1

CDR3aa: CAISDRIETQYF
CDR3nt: TGTGCCATCAGTGACAGGATCGAGACCCAGTACTTC
j_gene: TRBJ2-5
v_gene: TRBV10-3
d_gene: -

CDR3aa: CASSLTVAGEWNF
CDR3nt: TGCGCCAGCAGCTTGACAGTTGCGGGAGAATGGAATTTT
j_gene: TRBJ2-3
v_gene: TRBV5-1
d_gene: TRBD2

CDR3aa: CASSSPRSNEQFF
CDR3nt: TGTGCCAGCAGTTCCCCCAGATCAAATGAGCAGTTCTTC
j_gene: TRBJ2-1
v_gene: TRBV28
d_gene: -

CDR3aa: CASSASSRAYEQYF
CDR3nt: TGTGCCAGCAGCGCCTCGTCGAGGGCCTACGAGCAGTACTTC
j_gene: TRBJ2-7
v_gene: TRBV5-5
d_gene: -

CDR3aa: CASSRQGEREQFF
CDR3nt: TGTGCCAGCAGCCGACAGGGGGAGCGTGAGCAGTTCTTC
j_gene: TRBJ2-1
v_gene: TRBV6-6
d_gene: TRBD1

CDR3aa: CASSHTGAGYGYTF
CDR3nt: TGTGCCAGCAGCCACACAGGGGCCGGCTATGGCTACACCTTC
j_gene: TRBJ1-2
v_gene: TRBV4-2
d_gene: TRBD1

CDR3aa: CASSPVGQDRWIYF
CDR3nt: TGTGCCAGCTCACCCGTTGGACAGGATAGATGGATATATTTT
j_gene: TRBJ1-3
v_gene: TRBV18
d_gene: TRBD1

CDR3aa: CASSWGGPPMGEQYF
CDR3nt: TGCGCCAGCAGCTGGGGGGGACCCCCCATGGGCGAGCAGTACTTC
j_gene: TRBJ2-7
v_gene: TRBV5-1
d_gene: TRBD2

CDR3aa: CASSEVGGHYTEAFF
CDR3nt: TGTGCCAGTAGTGAAGTAGGAGGGCACTACACTGAAGCTTTCTTT
j_gene: TRBJ1-1
v_gene: TRBV19
d_gene: -

CDR3aa: CASTPTGKDTQYF
CDR3nt: TGTGCCAGCACCCCGACAGGGAAGGATACGCAGTATTTT
j_gene: TRBJ2-3
v_gene: TRBV2
d_gene: TRBD1

CDR3aa: CASSPGTGGGYTF
CDR3nt: TGTGCCAGCTCACCCGGGACAGGGGGAGGCTACACCTTC
j_gene: TRBJ1-2
v_gene: TRBV18
d_gene: TRBD1

CDR3aa: CASSPPGQGSTGELFF
CDR3nt: TGTGCCAGCTCACCACCGGGACAGGGAAGCACCGGGGAGCTGTTTTTT
j_gene: TRBJ2-2
v_gene: TRBV18
d_gene: TRBD1

CDR3aa: CASSLARLAGVNEQFF
CDR3nt: TGTGCCAGCAGCTTAGCGCGGCTAGCGGGAGTTAATGAGCAGTTCTTC
j_gene: TRBJ2-1
v_gene: TRBV7-8
d_gene: TRBD2

CDR3aa: CASSLTGHETQYF
CDR3nt: TGTGCCAGCAGTCTCACAGGGCACGAGACCCAGTACTTC
j_gene: TRBJ2-5
v_gene: TRBV7-8
d_gene: -

CDR3aa: CAWSRALPGGGYTF
CDR3nt: TGTGCCTGGAGTAGGGCCCTGCCAGGGGGTGGCTACACCTTC
j_gene: TRBJ1-2
v_gene: TRBV30
d_gene: TRBD1

CDR3aa: CASRSDRVGTDTQYF
CDR3nt: TGTGCCAGCAGGTCAGACAGGGTGGGCACAGATACGCAGTATTTT
j_gene: TRBJ2-3
v_gene: TRBV6-6
d_gene: TRBD1

CDR3aa: CASSLAQDATNEKLFF
CDR3nt: TGTGCCAGCAGCTTAGCGCAGGATGCAACTAATGAAAAACTGTTTTTT
j_gene: TRBJ1-4
v_gene: TRBV4-2
d_gene: -

CDR3aa: CSLTGDSETQYF
CDR3nt: TGCAGCTTGACAGGGGATTCCGAGACCCAGTACTTC
j_gene: TRBJ2-5
v_gene: TRBV29-1
d_gene: TRBD1

CDR3aa: CASSIWRAHSYEQYF
CDR3nt: TGTGCCAGTAGTATTTGGCGGGCCCACTCCTACGAGCAGTACTTC
j_gene: TRBJ2-7
v_gene: TRBV19
d_gene: -

CDR3aa: CASSFRGGTGELFF
CDR3nt: TGTGCCAGCAGTTTTCGCGGCGGGACCGGGGAGCTGTTTTTT
j_gene: TRBJ2-2
v_gene: TRBV27
d_gene: -

CDR3aa: CASSQYQGADYGYTF
CDR3nt: TGCGCCAGCAGCCAATATCAGGGGGCGGACTATGGCTACACCTTC
j_gene: TRBJ1-2
v_gene: TRBV4-3
d_gene: TRBD1

CDR3aa: CASSPYDSSTDTQYF
CDR3nt: TGCGCCAGCAGCCCATACGACTCTAGCACAGATACGCAGTATTTT
j_gene: TRBJ2-3
v_gene: TRBV5-1
d_gene: -

CDR3aa: CSVADYPTGELFF
CDR3nt: TGCAGCGTTGCGGACTACCCCACCGGGGAGCTGTTTTTT
j_gene: TRBJ2-2
v_gene: TRBV29-1
d_gene: -

CDR3aa: CASRGGRTGELFF
CDR3nt: TGTGCCTCACGAGGGGGCCGGACCGGGGAGCTGTTTTTT
j_gene: TRBJ2-2
v_gene: TRBV6-5
d_gene: TRBD1

CDR3aa: CASSVGAGVVNEQFF
CDR3nt: TGTGCCAGCAGCGTAGGTGCGGGAGTTGTTAATGAGCAGTTCTTC
j_gene: TRBJ2-1
v_gene: TRBV9
d_gene: TRBD2

CDR3aa: CSVRGGEGYTF
CDR3nt: TGCAGCGTGAGGGGGGGAGAGGGCTACACCTTC
j_gene: TRBJ1-2
v_gene: TRBV29-1
d_gene: -

CDR3aa: CASSRTGLNQPQHF
CDR3nt: TGTGCCAGCAGCCGGACAGGACTCAATCAGCCCCAGCATTTT
j_gene: TRBJ1-5
v_gene: TRBV7-9
d_gene: TRBD1

CDR3aa: CAWSLYYGYTF
CDR3nt: TGTGCCTGGAGTCTGTACTATGGCTACACCTTC
j_gene: TRBJ1-2
v_gene: TRBV30
d_gene: -

CDR3aa: CSVRDNHNQPQHF
CDR3nt: TGCAGCGTCCGGGACAACCACAATCAGCCCCAGCATTTT
j_gene: TRBJ1-5
v_gene: TRBV29-1
d_gene: -

CDR3aa: CASSTTMNTEAFF
CDR3nt: TGTGCCAGCAGCACTACAATGAACACTGAAGCTTTCTTT
j_gene: TRBJ1-1
v_gene: TRBV11-3
d_gene: -

CDR3aa: CASSLGGSKQETQYF
CDR3nt: TGCGCCAGCAGCTTAGGAGGGAGTAAACAAGAGACCCAGTACTTC
j_gene: TRBJ2-5
v_gene: TRBV5-1
d_gene: -

CDR3aa: CASSSGVAFKTQYF
CDR3nt: TGTGCCAGCAGTTCAGGGGTCGCCTTCAAGACCCAGTACTTC
j_gene: TRBJ2-5
v_gene: TRBV7-2
d_gene: -

CDR3aa: CASSWGQGAAETQYF
CDR3nt: TGTGCTAGCAGCTGGGGACAGGGGGCTGCGGAGACCCAGTACTTC
j_gene: TRBJ2-5
v_gene: TRBV7-7
d_gene: TRBD1